This T cell receptor (beta chain) came from a study of T cell responses to AZD1222 COVID-19 vaccine. Overall study: Investigators merged groups given second doses at roughly 4 or roughly 12 weeks. Notes on the study in general: Reports indicate that nearly half of spike-specific TCRs are directed at unmutated variant regions. White British ancestry dominated among donors, who included more females, and clonal diversity was possibly underestimated. Repertoire collection took place solely once the T cell response had peaked.

The V and J ends lost 10 bases and 2 bases respectively, with 9 bases between them. CDR3 length: 12 residues. CDR1 and CDR2 from the germline V gene are MNHEY and SMNVEV (reference sequence). Regarding this clone: Its antigen remains unknown.

Data came from immunoSEQ multiplex PCR; TCRdb stores just in-frame clones and leaves some out. The table shows 240,000 or so clones, with approximately 95% occurring only once. This material consisted of peripheral blood, taken on day 0 of AZD1222 vaccination. The rearrangement links TRBV27 to TRBJ1-5; D perhaps matches TRBD1 (6 bases). The clonotype originates from an adult in good health. The CDR3 DNA reads as TGTGCCATCAGGGGTGGCAATCAGCCCCAGCATTTT. This codes for CAIRGGNQPQHF.